These 3 T cell receptor beta chains originate from one sample sequenced in a study of CD8+CD57+ T cells in acquired aplastic anemia. Researchers used genomic DNA as the template to profile TCR beta VDJ and CDR3. TCRdb itself ran the reads through MiXCR, one entry per CDR3 protein. The table has about 210,000 distinct CDR3 sequences, approximately 60% seen once. Input material: sorted CD4+, CD8+, or CD8+CD57+ T cells (not recorded which) from PBMCs. These TCRs come from a human donor in good health.

This clonotype occurred many times. The chain is built from TRBV19 and TRBJ2-7, with a weak D call TRBD1 (6 bases). CDR3 length equals 13 residues. Trimming left V 5 bases short and J 1 base short, with 9 bases between. Germline loops: CDR1 LNHDA, CDR2 SQIVND (reference sequence). CDR3 nucleotide sequence: TGTGCCAGTAGTGGGGACATTTCCTACGAGCAGTACTTC. This gives the protein CASSGDISYEQYF.

The chain combines TRBV7-9 with TRBJ2-7; TRBD2 agrees at 8 bases. The CDR3 totals 17 residues. Germline trimming cut 5 bases from V and 1 base from J; bases unmatched to any gene: 13. Germline lookup yields CDR1 SEHNR and CDR2 FQNEAQ (reference sequence). CDR3 in amino acids: CASSANLAGQGSYEQYF. The CDR3 coding sequence is TGTGCCAGCAGCGCTAATCTAGCGGGCCAAGGGTCCTACGAGCAGTACTTC.

The chain employs TRBV19 and TRBJ2-3; 10 nucleotides agree with TRBD1. Germline values: CDR1 LNHDA, CDR2 SQIVND (reference sequence). The CDR3 consists of 16 residues. J lost 3 bases, V lost 5 bases, and 8 bases had no gene match. The CDR3 protein is CASSRERDRGTDTQYF. In DNA, the CDR3 is TGTGCCAGTAGTCGTGAAAGGGACAGGGGAACAGATACGCAGTATTTT.